This T cell receptor beta chain was identified in a study of shared clonotypes between healthy human individuals (TCRdb year 2020). About the investigation overall: The cohort comprised two women and a few men aged 18 to 49 years. Blood TCR repertoires of 5 or 6 healthy adults were deeply sequenced to estimate repertoire size and the extent of clonotype sharing between individuals. For each donor, three plates each were used for CD4 naive and CD4 memory, two plates were used for CD8 naive, and one plate was used for CD8 memory. Libraries were prepared and TCR repertoires were sequenced by different laboratories using diverse techniques, in order to increase sequencing depth and limit assay-specific biases. Between about 0.85 and 8.9 billion PBMCs per donor were obtained by leukapheresis.

Regarding this clone: Its antigen target is currently unknown. Base qualities are missing; no much larger clone stands one base away. The sample holds other DNA sequences that translate to the same CDR3.

The germline V gene provides CDR1 MDHEN and CDR2 SYDVKM. The CDR3 runs 14 residues from the cysteine to the phenylalanine. The kept DNA is CDR3 alone, 42 bases in frame from the first base. Germline trimming: 6 bases from V, 1 base from J; junction bases outside gene matches: 3. Overall results and qualifications from the work: Compared with non-shared clonotypes, clonotypes shared by all four sorted-subset donors had higher generation probabilities. Across a handful of donors, 5% to 6% of naive CD4, around 3.3% of naive CD8, approximately 2.5% of memory CD4, and roughly 0.41% of memory CD8 clonotypes were shared. Even with the large sequencing depth, rarefaction of the sorted-subset datasets indicated that sequencing was incomplete. Because the study included a small number of donors, the genetic and exposure-history diversity represented was limited. Sampling was limited to blood, and TCR repertoires in tissue likely differ from TCR repertoires in blood. Pairwise subsampling led to the expectation that sequencing depth would affect the degree of clonotype sharing among donors. Naive subsets generally had larger estimated clonotype richness than memory subsets did.

The donors were healthy, HIV-negative adults who had no recently reported acute infections or vaccinations. All donors were Caucasian adults living in Nashville, Tennessee, USA. Magnetic negative selection was used to enrich CD4+ T cells, after which naive cells were positively selected on CD45RA and the negative fraction became the memory subset. Blood was collected by leukapheresis, and PBMCs were isolated by Ficoll-Histopaque density gradient centrifugation and then cryopreserved in liquid nitrogen vapor phase. Analytical flow cytometry was used to check the purity and quantity of each magnetically sorted T cell population. Each sorted fraction had its genomic DNA isolated and then quantified by UV absorbance on a Nanodrop 2000c. TCR CDR3 regions were amplified from genomic DNA by multiplex PCR using the deep immunoSEQ assay. Extracted genomic DNA from each cell subset was distributed evenly across all wells of several immunoSEQ 96-well plates, and each plate was treated as a replicate. For sorted subsets, 200 to 250 ng of genomic DNA, equivalent to around 29,000 T cell genomes, went into each replicate PCR. The purified libraries were quantified using a Qubit 3.0 fluorometer, sized with a Bioanalyzer 2100, and then quantified again using the KAPA Library Quantification kit. Each immunoSEQ 96-well plate was sequenced on its own single-read 150-cycle Illumina NextSeq 550 flow cell. In the authors' own workflow: The immunoSEQ output contained only junctional sequences without quality scores, so filtering could not match that applied to full-length reads. To assign V/J genes and CDR3, sequences were annotated against IMGT germline references using PyIR, a Python wrapper for IgBLAST v1.9. Reads were filtered out if the reads had weak V/J assignments (E-value above 1e-6), no CDR3, stop codons, out-of-frame junctions, or ambiguous translated residues. V3J clonotypes were defined as sequences sharing the same inferred V gene, J gene, and CDR3 amino acid sequence. The percentage overlap between two repertoires was calculated by dividing the number of shared unique clonotypes by the size of the smaller repertoire. RTK rarefaction, the Chao1 estimator, and Recon v2.1 estimates of unobserved clonotypes were used to assess repertoire richness. For all TCRbeta clonotypes obtained by the gDNA method from four donors, generation probabilities were computed with OLGA. TCRdb took this table from immuneACCESS and kept in-frame rearrangements with V and J called. Such tables lack part of the clones; where checked against another copy, unresolved V genes explain under half of the gap, and the rest is unexplained. The DNA gave D and trimming, while V, J and clone size come from that table. This sample is represented by millions of clones; more than 80% of them were singletons. Roughly 0.15% of the sample is held by the ten biggest clonotypes.

The chain is assembled from TRBV28 and TRBJ2-3; 8 central bases correspond to TRBD2. This receptor was identified in a man between 18 and 35 years old in good health. The sample comprised naive CD4+ T cells sorted from blood. Taken with the paper, the label for cell subset or site translates to: CD45RA+ positively selected. The nucleotide sequence reads TGTGCCAGCAGACCCGGGGGGGGCACAGATACGCAGTATTTT. Translated, it reads CASRPGGGTDTQYF.